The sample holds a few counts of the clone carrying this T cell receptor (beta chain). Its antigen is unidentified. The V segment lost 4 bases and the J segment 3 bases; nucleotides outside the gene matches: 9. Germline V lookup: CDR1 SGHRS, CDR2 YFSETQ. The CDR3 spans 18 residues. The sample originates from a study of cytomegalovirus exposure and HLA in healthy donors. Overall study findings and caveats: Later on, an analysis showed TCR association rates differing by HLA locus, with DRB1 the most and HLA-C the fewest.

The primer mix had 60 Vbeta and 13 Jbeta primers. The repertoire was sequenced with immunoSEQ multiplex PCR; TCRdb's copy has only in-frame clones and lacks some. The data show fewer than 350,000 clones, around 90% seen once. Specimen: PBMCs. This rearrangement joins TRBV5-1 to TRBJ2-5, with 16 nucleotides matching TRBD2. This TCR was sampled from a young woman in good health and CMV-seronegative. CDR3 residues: CASSASPGLAGGEETQYF. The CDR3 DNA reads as TGCGCCAGCAGCGCGTCCCCGGGACTAGCGGGGGGGGAAGAGACCCAGTACTTC.